One and the same sample provided the 4 T cell receptor beta chains below, sequenced in a study of cytomegalovirus exposure and HLA in healthy donors (dated by TCRdb to the late 2010s). Libraries were made using the immunoSEQ multiplex PCR assay. For the multiplex PCR, a mixture combining 60 forward primers for TCR Vbeta segments and 13 reverse primers for TCR Jbeta segments was used. Drawn from immuneACCESS, this table holds only the in-frame rearrangements with V and J called that TCRdb kept. Clones are partly lost; checked studies trace under half to an unresolved V gene and leave the rest unexplained. Here the sample has 89,000 or so clones; 70% to 75% occur a single time. The leading ten clones occupy roughly 4.2% of the sample. Sequenced material: PBMCs. These receptors were obtained from a man aged 55 to 70 in good health and CMV-seronegative.

The rearrangement uses TRBV27 and TRBJ2-2; 8 nucleotides agree with TRBD1. This CDR3 is built from 17 residues. Germline loops: CDR1 MNHEY, CDR2 SMNVEV (reference sequence). V trimming: 3 bases; J trimming: 0 bases; junction bases outside the gene matches: 6. The CDR3 DNA reads as TGTGCCAGCAGTTTCCCATCAGGGGGCGCGAACACCGGGGAGCTGTTTTTT. As protein: CASSFPSGGANTGELFF.

The V call is TRBV5-6, the J call TRBJ2-2; 15 positions agree with TRBD2. The CDR3 extends over 17 amino acids. Germline V lookup: CDR1 SGHDT, CDR2 YYEEEE. After removal of 4 bases from V and 5 bases from J, the junction contained 6 bases not matched to a gene. The CDR3 DNA follows: TGTGCCAGCAGCCCCGGACTAGCGGGGGGGCTTACCGGGGAGCTGTTTTTT. Protein product: CASSPGLAGGLTGELFF.

This chain joins TRBV4-2 and TRBJ1-1; D not certain. The CDR3 runs 14 residues. Trimming took off 0 bases at V and 7 bases at J, with 12 bases between the two ends. Looked up from germline, CDR1 is LGHNA and CDR2 is YNFKEQ. CDR3 loop: CASSQEELTHEAFF. The CDR3 coding sequence is TGTGCCAGCAGCCAAGAGGAACTGACTCATGAAGCTTTCTTT.

This sequence joins TRBV4-1 and TRBJ2-3; D perhaps matches TRBD2 (5 bases). The germline CDR1 and CDR2 sequences are MGHRA and YSYEKL. The CDR3 contains 14 residues. V was shortened by 6 bases and J by 7 bases, with 17 bases between the two germline ends. The DNA for the CDR3 is TGCGCCAGCAGATGGGAGTCGACTGGGAATACGCAGTATTTT. It codes for CASRWESTGNTQYF.